These 28 T cell receptor beta chains share one sample of origin, sequenced in a study of T cell changes during pregnancy in multiple sclerosis. Sequenced by immunoSEQ multiplex PCR; TCRdb stores in-frame clones only, minus some. In the table there are tens of thousands of clones, roughly nine tenths of which are singletons. The input for sequencing was peripheral blood, taken in the first trimester of pregnancy. The receptors stem from a female donor in good health, enrolled as a control in a pregnancy study.

The CDR3 nucleotides are TGTGCCAGCAGCTTAGCGGGAGTAAACTACAATGAGCAGTTCTTC. The encoded protein is CASSLAGVNYNEQFF. V gene TRBV7-2 combines with J gene TRBJ2-1, with a possible D match to TRBD2 (5 bases). This CDR3 has 15 amino acids. Germline V gene data show CDR1 as SGHTA and CDR2 as FQGNSA. V shed 0 bases and J shed 3 bases, with 9 bases lying between them.

The rearrangement uses TRBV5-1 and TRBJ1-3, with 11 bases matching TRBD1. The length of the CDR3 is 17 residues. V gave up 4 bases and J gave up 1 base; unmatched junction bases: 7. In germline, CDR1 is SGHRS, CDR2 YFSETQ. The CDR3 spells CASSRRTGGFSGNTIYF. The DNA of the CDR3 is TGCGCCAGCAGCCGGCGGACAGGGGGCTTTTCTGGAAACACCATATATTTT.

V gene TRBV11-2 combines with J gene TRBJ2-5, with 7 bases aligning to TRBD1. The V segment lost 5 bases and the J segment 4 bases; nucleotides outside the gene matches: 7. The CDR3 consists of 14 residues. Germline CDR1 is SGHAT and CDR2 is FQNNGV. CDR3 bases: TGTGCCAGCAGCCCGAAGGGGGCAATAGAGACCCAGTACTTC. It codes for CASSPKGAIETQYF.

The chain combines TRBV6-5 with TRBJ1-5, with 9 bases fitting TRBD1. This CDR3 is 15 amino acids long. Germline lookup yields CDR1 MNHEY and CDR2 SVGAGI. The trim removed 6 bases at V and 6 bases at J, leaving 9 bases unmatched. The CDR3 region is CASRITQGASQPQHF. The CDR3 DNA reads TGTGCCAGCAGGATAACACAGGGGGCGAGTCAGCCCCAGCATTTT.

The V call is TRBV7-3, the J call TRBJ2-1; 10 bases are shared with TRBD2. This CDR3 spans 16 amino acids. V shed 5 bases, J shed 0 bases, and the junction held 4 bases outside the gene matches. Germline lookup yields CDR1 SGHTA and CDR2 FQGTGA. CDR3 loop: CASSLSSGSSYNEQFF. CDR3 nucleotides: TGTGCCAGCAGCCTGTCTAGCGGGAGCTCCTACAATGAGCAGTTCTTC. Filled out from reference TRBV7-3 and TRBJ2-1, the complete variable domain reads GAGVSQTPSNKVTEKGKYVELRCDPISGHTALYWYRQSLGQGPEFLIYFQGTGAADDSGLPNDRFFAVRPEGSVSTLKIQRTERGDSAVYLCASSLSSGSSYNEQFFGPGTRLTVL.

V usage is TRBV7-6 and J usage is TRBJ2-3, with a possible D match to TRBD2 (5 bases). The germline CDR1 and CDR2 sequences are SGHVS and FNYEAQ. Trimming took off 6 bases at V and 1 base at J, with 8 bases between the two ends. This CDR3 region has 13 residues. CDR3 in DNA: TGTGCCAGCAGATACGGGGGCACAGATACGCAGTATTTT. This sequence encodes CASRYGGTDTQYF.

The rearrangement joins TRBV5-1 to TRBJ2-1; 8 bases map to TRBD2. Germline V gene sequence: CDR1 SGHRS, CDR2 YFSETQ. The CDR3 loop spans 16 amino acids. Germline trimming cut 1 base from V and 7 bases from J; bases unmatched to any gene: 10. This CDR3 reads CASSLFSGLGGNEQFF. As DNA, the CDR3 is TGCGCCAGCAGCTTGTTCTCGGGACTAGGGGGGAATGAGCAGTTCTTC.

The V and J genes are TRBV11-3 and TRBJ2-1; the D gene is possibly TRBD1 (5 bases). The CDR3 contains 15 residues. CDR1 is SGHNT, CDR2 YENEEA, per germline. Trimming removed 3 bases at V and 5 bases at J, with 14 bases between. CDR3 in DNA: TGTGCCAGCAGCTTGGACATACACCCGGACAATGAGCAGTTCTTC. This translates into CASSLDIHPDNEQFF.

V is TRBV5-1 and J is TRBJ2-5, with 9 nucleotides matching TRBD1. Germline V lookup: CDR1 SGHRS, CDR2 YFSETQ. With 4 bases clipped from V and 3 bases from J, the junction kept 4 bases outside the gene matches. This CDR3 is 14 amino acids long. The CDR3 DNA sequence: TGCGCCAGCAGCGTCGGGACAGGGAAAGAGACCCAGTACTTC. This codes for CASSVGTGKETQYF. The whole variable domain, remainder taken from reference TRBV5-1 and TRBJ2-5, is KAGVTQTPRYLIKTRGQQVTLSCSPISGHRSVSWYQQTPGQGLQFLFEYFSETQRNKGNFPGRFSGRQFSNSRSEMNVSTLELGDSALYLCASSVGTGKETQYFGPGTRLLVL.

The genes are TRBV27 and TRBJ1-4; tentative D call: TRBD1 (6 bases). The CDR3 consists of 13 residues. Germline CDR1 is MNHEY and CDR2 is SMNVEV (reference sequence). The V end was cut by 6 bases, the J end by 5 bases, with 10 bases between. The CDR3 bases are TGTGCCAGCAGACAGGGAAACAATGAAAAACTGTTTTTT. Translation: CASRQGNNEKLFF.

The V call is TRBV27, the J call TRBJ2-1, with a possible D match to TRBD2 (6 bases). This CDR3 contains 16 residues. Deletions cut 4 bases from V and 8 bases from J, with 21 bases between. The V gene's germline CDR1 is MNHEY and CDR2 SMNVEV (reference sequence). The chain's CDR3 is CASSSHYSGGSDEQFF. The CDR3 nucleotides read TGTGCCAGCAGTTCCCACTATTCCGGAGGGTCGGATGAGCAGTTCTTC.

V gene TRBV5-5 combines with J gene TRBJ1-5; D not certain. Germline CDR1 reads SGHKS; CDR2 reads YYEKEE (reference sequence). This CDR3 spans 15 amino acids. V gave up 2 bases and J gave up 3 bases, with 12 bases separating them. The CDR3 is CASSLIETHNQPQHF. The CDR3 coding sequence is TGTGCCAGCAGCTTAATAGAGACACACAATCAGCCCCAGCATTTT.

This chain connects TRBV4-1 to TRBJ1-2; no clear D. Trimming left V 0 bases short and J 1 base short, with 6 bases between. Germline V gene lookup returns CDR1 MGHRA and CDR2 YSYEKL. The CDR3 consists of 14 residues. DNA for the CDR3: TGCGCCAGCAGCCAAGACAATTTTAACTATGGCTACACCTTC. Translating it yields CASSQDNFNYGYTF.

V is TRBV5-1 and J is TRBJ1-2; perhaps TRBD1 as D (6 bases). Deletions cut 4 bases from V and 6 bases from J, with 13 bases between. This CDR3 is built from 13 residues. The germline gives CDR1 SGHRS, CDR2 YFSETQ. The CDR3 sequence: CASSNTGFDGYTF. CDR3 nucleotides: TGCGCCAGCAGCAACACAGGGTTTGATGGCTACACCTTC.

The rearrangement links TRBV5-6 to TRBJ2-4; 8 bases align to TRBD1. The junction had 6 bases not matched to a gene; V was cut back by 4 bases and J by 0 bases. The CDR3 runs 16 residues. The germline gives CDR1 SGHDT, CDR2 YYEEEE. CDR3 loop: CASSAGTGIAKNIQYF. For the CDR3, the DNA is TGTGCCAGCAGCGCCGGGACAGGCATAGCCAAAAACATTCAGTACTTC.

V usage is TRBV27 and J usage is TRBJ1-1; weak D call: TRBD1 (5 bases). The CDR3 spans 15 residues. CDR1 MNHEY and CDR2 SMNVEV come from the germline V gene (reference sequence). Deletions cut 2 bases from V and 0 bases from J, with 10 bases between. CDR3 amino acids: CASSLGATVNTEAFF. Here the CDR3 DNA reads TGTGCCAGCAGTTTAGGCGCGACAGTGAACACTGAAGCTTTCTTT.

The chain joins TRBV6-5 to TRBJ2-7; 10 bases line up with TRBD2. J was trimmed by 2 bases and V by 5 bases; bases with no gene match: 3. Per the germline V gene, CDR1 is MNHEY and CDR2 is SVGAGI. The CDR3 consists of 14 residues. Here the CDR3 reads CASSKGLAPYEQYF. CDR3 in DNA: TGTGCCAGCAGTAAGGGACTAGCGCCCTACGAGCAGTACTTC.

The gene calls are TRBV6-1 and TRBJ1-3, with 7 bases matching TRBD1. V was pared by 4 bases and J by 4 bases, with 7 bases of the junction left unmatched. Looked up from germline, CDR1 is MNHNS and CDR2 is SASEGT. There are 15 residues in the CDR3. CDR3 DNA: TGTGCCAGCAGTGGGGGGACAGTCTTCGGAAACACCATATATTTT. Its translation is CASSGGTVFGNTIYF.

The chain carries TRBV29-1 and TRBJ1-2, with TRBD1 matching over 9 bases. The CDR3 spans 14 residues. CDR1 is SQVTM and CDR2 is ANQGSEA in the germline V gene. V trimming: 4 bases; J trimming: 3 bases; junction bases outside the gene matches: 6. CDR3 region: CSVGQWDRDYGYTF. The CDR3 bases are TGCAGCGTTGGCCAATGGGACAGGGACTATGGCTACACCTTC.

The CDR3, as DNA: TGTGCCAGCAGCTTAGGGGCCCTACTAGCGGGGGGTTACAATGAGCAGTTCTTC. Amino acid sequence: CASSLGALLAGGYNEQFF. This chain uses TRBV7-8 with TRBJ2-1; 12 nucleotides align to TRBD2. Germline loops: CDR1 SGHVS, CDR2 FQNEAQ. The CDR3 sequence is 18 residues long. Unmatched junction bases numbered 8, after V lost 1 base and J lost 4 bases.

This clone occurred once. The CDR3 reads CASSQETSFRDRDTDTQYF. CDR3 sequence (DNA): TGCGCCAGCAGCCAAGAGACCAGTTTCCGGGACAGGGACACAGATACGCAGTATTTT. The chain combines TRBV4-3 with TRBJ2-3; 9 positions match TRBD1. CDR1 is LGHNA and CDR2 is YSLEER in the germline V gene. This CDR3 has 19 residues. The trim removed 0 bases at V and 2 bases at J, leaving 12 bases unmatched.

The chain is built from TRBV2 and TRBJ2-1, with 11 bases that match TRBD2. After removal of 5 bases from V and 8 bases from J, the junction contained 14 bases not matched to a gene. The CDR3 length is 17 residues. CDR1 SNHLY and CDR2 FYNNEI come from the germline V gene. This CDR3 reads CASSYPELAGEIHEQFF. In DNA, the CDR3 is TGTGCCAGCAGTTACCCCGAACTAGCGGGAGAGATCCATGAGCAGTTCTTC.

V usage is TRBV18 and J usage is TRBJ1-6, with D hard to call. Trimming took 3 bases from V and 5 from J, leaving 14 bases between them. This CDR3 has 16 residues. Germline V CDR1 and CDR2: KGHSH, LQKENI. The CDR3 reads CASSPTYGGDNSPLHF. The CDR3 DNA reads TGTGCCAGCTCACCGACATACGGAGGCGATAATTCACCCCTCCACTTT. Full variable domain (missing parts from reference TRBV18 and TRBJ1-6): NAGVMQNPRHLVRRRGQEARLRCSPMKGHSHVYWYRQLPEEGLKFMVYLQKENIIDESGMPKERFSAEFPKEGPSILRIQQVVRGDSAAYFCASSPTYGGDNSPLHFGNGTRLTVT.

V and J are TRBV4-3 and TRBJ2-1; 10 nucleotides match TRBD2. The trim removed 1 base at V and 4 bases at J, leaving 1 base unmatched. Germline values: CDR1 LGHNA, CDR2 YSLEER. CDR3 length: 15 amino acids. The CDR3 here is CASSQGLAGYNEQFF. The CDR3 DNA follows: TGCGCCAGCAGCCAAGGACTAGCGGGTTACAATGAGCAGTTCTTC.

In its sample, this clone was seen a few times. The chain uses TRBV28 and TRBJ2-7, with a possible D match to TRBD1 (5 bases). In germline, CDR1 is MDHEN, CDR2 SYDVKM. The CDR3 consists of 13 residues. The ends were cut back, 7 bases at V and 3 bases at J, with 13 bases in the middle. CDR3: CASTISQGYEQYF. The CDR3 DNA is TGTGCCAGCACCATAAGTCAGGGCTACGAGCAGTACTTC.

This chain connects TRBV9 to TRBJ1-4, with unresolved D. Germline assignment: CDR1 SGDLS and CDR2 YYNGEE. V was shortened by 0 bases and J by 8 bases, with 11 bases between the two germline ends. The CDR3 consists of 14 residues. For the CDR3, the DNA is TGTGCCAGCAGCGTAGCTGGAGGAGCCGAAAAACTGTTTTTT. Its protein product is CASSVAGGAEKLFF.

Only one count was recorded for this clone. The chain joins TRBV19 to TRBJ2-7, with D maybe TRBD1 (6 bases). The CDR3 spans 15 residues. The germline CDR1 and CDR2 sequences are LNHDA and SQIVND (reference sequence). The ends were cut back, 3 bases at V and 2 bases at J, with 14 bases in the middle. The CDR3 coding sequence is TGTGCCAGTAGTATTATAGGGCAGGGGCCCTACGAGCAGTACTTC. Translating gives CASSIIGQGPYEQYF.

The chain combines TRBV7-8 with TRBJ1-5; 9 bases align to TRBD1. There are 16 residues in the CDR3. Trimming took 3 bases from V and 3 from J; bases not matched to a gene: 6. The germline V gene encodes CDR1 SGHVS and CDR2 FQNEAQ. The CDR3 sequence: CASSFNRDRANQPQHF. The CDR3 DNA sequence: TGTGCCAGCAGCTTCAACCGGGACAGGGCCAATCAGCCCCAGCATTTT.